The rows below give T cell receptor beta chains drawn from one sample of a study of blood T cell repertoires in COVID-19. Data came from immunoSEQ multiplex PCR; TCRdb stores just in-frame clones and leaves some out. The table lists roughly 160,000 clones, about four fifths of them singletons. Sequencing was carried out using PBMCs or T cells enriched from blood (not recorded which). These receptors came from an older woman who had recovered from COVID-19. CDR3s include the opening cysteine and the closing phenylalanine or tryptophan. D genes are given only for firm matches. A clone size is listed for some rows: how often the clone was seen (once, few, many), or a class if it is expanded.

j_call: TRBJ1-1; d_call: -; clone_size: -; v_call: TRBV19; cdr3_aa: CASKWTGTEAFF; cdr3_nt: TGTGCCAGTAAGTGGACGGGGACTGAAGCTTTCTTT
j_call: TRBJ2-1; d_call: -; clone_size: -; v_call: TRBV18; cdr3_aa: CASSSEFYNEQFF; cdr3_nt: TGTGCCAGCTCCTCGGAGTTCTACAATGAGCAGTTCTTC
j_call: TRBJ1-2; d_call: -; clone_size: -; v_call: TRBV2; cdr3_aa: CASRPTGFDPSYGYTF; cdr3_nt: TGTGCCAGCAGACCGACCGGGTTCGATCCTTCTTATGGCTACACCTTC
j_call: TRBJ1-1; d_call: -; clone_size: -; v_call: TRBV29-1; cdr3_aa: CSVEARGRNTEAFF; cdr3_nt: TGCAGCGTTGAAGCGCGGGGGCGGAACACTGAAGCTTTCTTT
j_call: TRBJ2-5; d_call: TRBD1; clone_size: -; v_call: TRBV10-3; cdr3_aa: CAISDGQGAETQYF; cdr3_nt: TGTGCCATCAGCGACGGACAGGGGGCGGAGACCCAGTACTTC
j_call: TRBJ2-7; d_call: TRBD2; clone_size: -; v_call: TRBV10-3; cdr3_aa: CAISELTGGSSYEQYF; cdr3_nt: TGTGCCATCAGTGAGCTTACGGGCGGGAGCTCCTACGAGCAGTACTTC
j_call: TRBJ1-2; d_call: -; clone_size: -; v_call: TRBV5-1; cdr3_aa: CASSLDNRAGNYGYTF; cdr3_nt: TGCGCCAGCAGCTTGGACAACAGGGCGGGTAACTATGGCTACACCTTC
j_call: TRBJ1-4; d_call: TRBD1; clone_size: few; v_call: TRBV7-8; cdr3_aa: CASSAWDSTNEKLFF; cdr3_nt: TGTGCCAGCAGCGCCTGGGACAGTACTAATGAAAAACTGTTTTTT
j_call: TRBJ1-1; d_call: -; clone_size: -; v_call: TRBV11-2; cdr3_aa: CASSLGPEAFF; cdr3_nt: TGTGCCAGCAGCTTGGGGCCTGAAGCTTTCTTT
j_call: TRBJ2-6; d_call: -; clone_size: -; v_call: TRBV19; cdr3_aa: CASSIEPRIPSGANVLTF; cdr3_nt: TGTGCCAGTAGTATAGAACCCAGGATACCCTCTGGGGCCAACGTCCTGACTTTC
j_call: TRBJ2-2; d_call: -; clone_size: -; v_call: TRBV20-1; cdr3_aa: CSARDLRELFF; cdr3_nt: TGCAGTGCTAGAGATCTCCGGGAGCTGTTTTTT
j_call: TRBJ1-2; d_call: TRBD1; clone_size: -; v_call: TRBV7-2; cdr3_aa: CASSWKTGQGAGNYGYTF; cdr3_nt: TGTGCCAGCAGTTGGAAAACGGGACAGGGGGCGGGTAACTATGGCTACACCTTC
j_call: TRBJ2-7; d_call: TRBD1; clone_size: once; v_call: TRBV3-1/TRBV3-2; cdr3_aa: CASSPGLQGSSYEQYF; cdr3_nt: TGTGCCAGCAGTCCGGGATTACAGGGGAGCTCCTACGAGCAGTACTTC
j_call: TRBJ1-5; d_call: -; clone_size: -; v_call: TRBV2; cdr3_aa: CASSRDAGAGQPQHF; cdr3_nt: TGTGCCAGCAGTCGCGACGCAGGGGCTGGTCAGCCCCAGCATTTT
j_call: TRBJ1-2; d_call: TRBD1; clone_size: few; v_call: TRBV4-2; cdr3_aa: CASRLGTGINYGYTF; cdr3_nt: TGTGCCAGCAGGTTGGGGACAGGGATTAACTATGGCTACACCTTC
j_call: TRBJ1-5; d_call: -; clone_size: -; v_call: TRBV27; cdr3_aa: CASSFGQPNQPQHF; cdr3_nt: TGTGCCAGCAGTTTCGGACAGCCCAATCAGCCCCAGCATTTT
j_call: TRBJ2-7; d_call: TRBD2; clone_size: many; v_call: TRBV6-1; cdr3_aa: CASSEGLAGGSYEQYF; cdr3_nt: TGTGCCAGCAGTGAGGGACTAGCGGGGGGGTCCTACGAGCAGTACTTC
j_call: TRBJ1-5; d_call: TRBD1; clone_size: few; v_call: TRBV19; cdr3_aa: CASKVGGQFSNQPQHF; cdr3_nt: TGTGCCAGTAAGGTGGGGGGACAGTTTAGCAATCAGCCCCAGCATTTT
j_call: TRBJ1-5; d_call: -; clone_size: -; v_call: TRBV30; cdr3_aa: CAWSLAGGSNQPQHF; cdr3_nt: TGTGCCTGGAGTTTGGCGGGGGGGAGCAATCAGCCCCAGCATTTT
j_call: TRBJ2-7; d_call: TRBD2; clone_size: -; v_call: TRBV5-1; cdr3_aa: CASSWGGAATPEQYF; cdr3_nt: TGCGCCAGCAGCTGGGGGGGTGCAGCCACGCCGGAGCAGTACTTC
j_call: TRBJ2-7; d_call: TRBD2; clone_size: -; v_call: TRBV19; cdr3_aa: CASSTGSGGEQYF; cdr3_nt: TGTGCCAGTAGTACGGGTTCGGGAGGCGAGCAGTACTTC
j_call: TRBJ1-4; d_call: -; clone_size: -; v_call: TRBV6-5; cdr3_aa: CASSYSAGEKLFF; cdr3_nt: TGTGCCAGCAGTTACTCGGCAGGTGAAAAACTGTTTTTT
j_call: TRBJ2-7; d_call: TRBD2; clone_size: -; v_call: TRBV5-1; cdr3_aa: CASSLRTSGGFSSYEQYF; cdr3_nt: TGCGCCAGCAGCTTACGGACTAGCGGAGGCTTCAGCTCCTACGAGCAGTACTTC
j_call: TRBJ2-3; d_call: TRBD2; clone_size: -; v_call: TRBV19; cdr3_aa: CASSIAASGGVTDTQYF; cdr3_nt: TGTGCCAGTAGTATAGCGGCTAGCGGGGGGGTTACAGATACGCAGTATTTT
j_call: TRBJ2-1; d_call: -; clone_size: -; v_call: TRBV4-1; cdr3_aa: CASSLFDSHNEQFF; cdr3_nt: TGCGCCAGCAGCCTGTTCGACAGCCACAATGAGCAGTTCTTC
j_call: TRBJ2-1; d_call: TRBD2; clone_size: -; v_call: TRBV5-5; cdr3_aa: CASSALAGGPSEQFF; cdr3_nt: TGTGCCAGCAGCGCACTAGCGGGGGGGCCCAGTGAGCAGTTCTTC
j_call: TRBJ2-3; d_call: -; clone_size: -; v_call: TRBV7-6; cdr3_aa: CASSPTRDTQYF; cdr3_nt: TGTGCCAGCAGCCCAACTCGAGATACGCAGTATTTT
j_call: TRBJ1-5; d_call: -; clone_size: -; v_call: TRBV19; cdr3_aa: CASSITRSNQPQHF; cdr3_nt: TGTGCCAGTAGTATAACGCGGAGCAATCAGCCCCAGCATTTT
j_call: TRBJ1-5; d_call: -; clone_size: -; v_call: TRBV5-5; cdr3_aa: CASSPGFGNQPQHF; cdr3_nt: TGTGCCAGCAGCCCAGGGTTTGGAAATCAGCCCCAGCATTTT
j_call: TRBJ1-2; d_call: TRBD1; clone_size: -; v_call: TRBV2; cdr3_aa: CASRDREYGGYTF; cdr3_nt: TGTGCCAGCAGGGACAGGGAGTATGGTGGCTACACCTTC
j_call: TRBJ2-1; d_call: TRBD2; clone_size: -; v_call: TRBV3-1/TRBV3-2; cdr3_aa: CASRLTSGGGNEQFF; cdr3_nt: TGTGCCAGCAGGCTGACTAGCGGGGGGGGCAATGAGCAGTTCTTC
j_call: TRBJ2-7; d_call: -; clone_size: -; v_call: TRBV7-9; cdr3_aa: CASSTSQGRYEQYF; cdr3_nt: TGTGCCAGCAGCACCTCACAGGGAAGGTACGAGCAGTACTTC
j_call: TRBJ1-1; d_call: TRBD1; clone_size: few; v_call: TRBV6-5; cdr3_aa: CASSTWTGSGAFF; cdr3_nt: TGTGCCAGCAGCACCTGGACAGGGAGTGGGGCTTTCTTT
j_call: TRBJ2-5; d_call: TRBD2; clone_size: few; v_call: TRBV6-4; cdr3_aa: CAGPQGLAGKETQYF; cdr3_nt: TGTGCCGGGCCTCAAGGACTAGCGGGGAAAGAGACCCAGTACTTC
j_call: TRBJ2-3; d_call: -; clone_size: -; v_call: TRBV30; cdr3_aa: CAWSGDSGDTQYF; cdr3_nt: TGTGCCTGGAGCGGGGACTCGGGGGATACGCAGTATTTT
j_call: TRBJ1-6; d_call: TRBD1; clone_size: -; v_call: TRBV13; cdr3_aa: CASSWGGTGNYNSPLHF; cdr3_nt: TGTGCCAGCAGCTGGGGGGGGACAGGCAACTATAATTCACCCCTCCACTTT
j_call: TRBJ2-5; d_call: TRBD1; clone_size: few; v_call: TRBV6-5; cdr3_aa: CASSYGGQGEETQYF; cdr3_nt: TGTGCCAGCAGTTACGGGGGACAGGGGGAAGAGACCCAGTACTTC
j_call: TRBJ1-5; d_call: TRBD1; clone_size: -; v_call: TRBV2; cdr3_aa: CASRRVTGDQPQHF; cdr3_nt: TGTGCCAGCAGGAGGGTGACAGGGGATCAGCCCCAGCATTTT